This T cell receptor beta chain was recorded in a study of regulatory T cells in long-lasting Graves disease (dated by TCRdb to the early 2020s). In the study overall: Persistent Graves' disease meant more than 5 years of antithyroid drug treatment with TSH receptor autoantibodies that stayed positive. This study used TCR sequencing and RNA sequencing of peripheral blood to compare persistent Graves' disease patients against newly diagnosed Graves' disease patients. On average, persistent Graves' disease patients in the clinical cohort had been on antithyroid drugs for approximately ten years. A total of around 35 samples were covered by TCR sequencing, comprising approximately 13 persistent and 20 or so newly diagnosed Graves' disease patients. The study took place in China and was registered as a clinical trial. The paper as a whole reports these results and caveats: The authors acknowledged the small sample size as a limitation that may reduce accuracy. Peripheral blood alone was examined, since thyroid tissue, which constituted the primary lesion, could not be accessed. Compared with newly diagnosed patients, patients with persistent Graves' disease had lower TCR Shannon entropy and fewer highly expanded clones, which suggests clonal expansion. Sequencing and analysis were limited to the TCR beta chain. Preferential use of TRBV28, TRBJ1-2 and TRBJ2-5 was observed in persistent disease, whereas TRBV20-1 and TRBJ2-1 were favored in newly diagnosed disease. Persistent patients shared more public clonotypes among themselves (fewer than 3,000) than newly diagnosed patients did (about 970).

There are many counts of this clonotype. No cognate antigen has been identified for it. No quality values exist for individual bases; no much larger clone is one base distant. The library was generated by multiplex PCR. Sequenced on an Illumina HiSeq 4000. TCR beta libraries were built with iRepertoire HTBI primers and Arm-PCR amplification of CDR3 regions. Before sequencing, the PCR products went through gel purification. Per the authors' processing: A total of some 60 TRBV and approximately 13 TRBJ segments were identified across samples and were used for gene usage analysis of CDR3 amino acid clonotypes. Filtered high-quality paired reads were merged into contigs using COPE and FqMerger. BLAST was used to align contigs to IMGT TRBV, TRBD and TRBJ reference genes, and CDR3 was defined according to IMGT. Highly expanded clones were defined as clonotypes with a frequency above 0.1%. Shannon entropy served as the measure of repertoire diversity, while the Gini coefficient captured V-J evenness. Public clonotypes were defined as clonotypes shared by more than one individual. TCRdb trimmed the raw reads at Q25, called clones with MiXCR and kept productive beta chains. Merged by CDR3 protein, the rows form single entries marked with the most common genes and DNA. TCRdb's processing, not the authors' own work, is the source of the V and J calls. The sample table contains around 500,000 distinct CDR3 sequences; only one count was recorded for less than 25% of them. Clones ranked in the top ten supply roughly 8% of the sample.

What the time point label conveys for this sample: persistent/refractory GD, antithyroid drugs over 5 years with positive TRAb. For both TCR sequencing and RNA sequencing, RNA was extracted from PBMCs in TRIzol. Graves' disease was diagnosed according to American Thyroid Association guidelines. Patients for the study were recruited at an endocrinology department in Xi'an, China. From each patient, about 9.7 milliliters of peripheral blood was collected into an EDTA anticoagulant tube. Ficoll Paque Plus density gradient separation was used to isolate PBMCs, and no further T cell sorting was done. RNA quality was checked with an Agilent 2100 Bioanalyzer and agarose gel, and concentration with a NanoDrop 2000. Trimming takes 6 bases from V and 2 bases from J, and the germline ends sit 10 bases apart. Taken from the germline V gene, the CDR1 and CDR2 loops are MDHEN and SYDVKM. Its CDR3 holds 13 amino acids, cysteine through phenylalanine. The only DNA kept is the CDR3, 39 bases in frame from the first base.

The sample consisted of peripheral blood mononuclear cells (PBMCs), taken when the disease was refractory, from a patient treated with antithyroid drugs. The chain uses TRBV28 and TRBJ1-1; the D gene assignment is ambiguous. The sequence was obtained from a female donor with Graves disease. DNA sequence: TGTGCCAGCAGCAACAATATAAACACTGAAGCTTTCTTT. This encodes CASSNNINTEAFF.